This T cell receptor (beta chain) was found in a study of T cells in Graves' hyperthyroidism and ophthalmopathy. In the study overall: Any treatment followed the collection of peripheral blood at initial diagnosis.

Study results and limitations: The model forecast ophthalmopathy, anticipating it by a median roughly 6 months before onset. The majority of expanded thyroid clonotypes above 0.001 also appeared in blood.

Germline loops: CDR1 ENHRY, CDR2 SYGVKD. V was clipped by 6 bases and J by 5 bases; unmatched bases: 8. The CDR3 length is 16 residues. The table lists this clonotype with a count of one. Antigen specificity is unknown. RNA transcripts were the template for amplifying TCR beta CDR3 regions. The HTBI primer set was used in a first-round RT-PCR of the TCR CDR3. Via MiXCR, TCRdb re-called the multiplex PCR reads, giving one row per CDR3 protein. Among 660,000 or so distinct CDR3 sequences listed, around 21% were seen once. The TCR was taken from a young man with Graves' ophthalmopathy. This sequence joins TRBV10-3 and TRBJ2-5; TRBD2 aligns across 14 bases. The source material was blood. The chain's CDR3 is CAISPGTSGSRETQYF. CDR3 nucleotide sequence: TGTGCCATCAGCCCAGGGACTAGCGGGAGTCGGGAGACCCAGTACTTC.